The clone carrying this T cell receptor (beta chain) was counted a few times. What it recognizes is unknown. One entry per CDR3 protein, called by TCRdb with MiXCR from the RT-PCR reads. The sample records about 700,000 distinct CDR3 sequences, approximately 14% being singletons. The data belong to a study of response to subunit inactivated influenza vaccine. General study results and limits: The authors suggested that few new T cells are recruited per seasonal influenza vaccination.

The specimen comprised PBMCs from blood, sampled approximately 13 days after vaccination. The sequence came from a man aged 50-59 years who received an inactivated influenza vaccine.

The CDR3 reads CASRRAGADYNEQFF. In DNA form, the CDR3 reads TGTGCCAGCAGGCGAGCGGGAGCGGATTACAATGAGCAGTTCTTC. The V and J genes are TRBV27 and TRBJ2-1, with 8 bases matching TRBD2. V lost 6 bases, J lost 4 bases, and 8 bases stayed unmatched. CDR3 length: 15 amino acids. The germline V gene encodes CDR1 MNHEY and CDR2 SMNVEV (reference sequence).